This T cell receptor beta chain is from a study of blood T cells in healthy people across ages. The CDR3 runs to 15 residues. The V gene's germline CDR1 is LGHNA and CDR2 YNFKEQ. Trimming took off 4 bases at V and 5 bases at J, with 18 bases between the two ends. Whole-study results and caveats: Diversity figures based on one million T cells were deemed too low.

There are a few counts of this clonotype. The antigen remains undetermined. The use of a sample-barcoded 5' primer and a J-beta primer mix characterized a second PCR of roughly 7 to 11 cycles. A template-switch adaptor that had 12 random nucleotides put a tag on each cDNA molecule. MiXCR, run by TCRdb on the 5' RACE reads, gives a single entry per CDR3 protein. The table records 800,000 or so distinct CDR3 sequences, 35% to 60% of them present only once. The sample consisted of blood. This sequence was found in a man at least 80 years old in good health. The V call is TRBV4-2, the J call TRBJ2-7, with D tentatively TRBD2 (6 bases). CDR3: CASSRPSVEGHEQYF. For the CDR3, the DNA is TGTGCCAGCAGCCGGCCTAGCGTGGAGGGCCACGAGCAGTACTTC.